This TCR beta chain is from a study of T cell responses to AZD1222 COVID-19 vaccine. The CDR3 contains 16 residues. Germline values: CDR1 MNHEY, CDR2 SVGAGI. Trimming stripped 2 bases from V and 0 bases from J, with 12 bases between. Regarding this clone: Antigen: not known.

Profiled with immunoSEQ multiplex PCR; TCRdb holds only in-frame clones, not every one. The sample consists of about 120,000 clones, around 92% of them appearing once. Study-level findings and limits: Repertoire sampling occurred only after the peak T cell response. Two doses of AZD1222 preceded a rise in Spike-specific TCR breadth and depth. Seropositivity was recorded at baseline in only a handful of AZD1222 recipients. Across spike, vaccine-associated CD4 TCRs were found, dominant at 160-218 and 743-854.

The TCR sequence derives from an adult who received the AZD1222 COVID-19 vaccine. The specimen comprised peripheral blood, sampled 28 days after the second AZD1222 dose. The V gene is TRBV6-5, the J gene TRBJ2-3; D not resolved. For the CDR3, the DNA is TGTGCCAGCAGTTACGGCGTAGTTTCTAGCACAGATACGCAGTATTTT. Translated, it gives CASSYGVVSSTDTQYF.